The 30 T cell receptor beta chains listed next were all sequenced from one sample in a study of blood T cells in healthy people across ages. Sample-barcoded 5' priming and a J-beta primer mix drove a second PCR of about 6 to 12 cycles. TCRdb re-analysed the 5' RACE reads in MiXCR, keeping a single row per CDR3 protein. The sample shows 730,000 or so distinct CDR3 sequences, over 40% of them seen only once. The source material was blood. The receptor source for this set is a man at least 80 years old in good health.

CDR3 DNA: TGTGCCAGCAGTGATAGGACTAGCGGATACACAGATACGCAGTATTTT. This gives the protein CASSDRTSGYTDTQYF. The chain uses TRBV2 and TRBJ2-3; 10 bases are a match to TRBD2. Germline V gene sequence: CDR1 SNHLY, CDR2 FYNNEI. The CDR3 has 16 residues. Trimming removed 3 bases from V and 2 bases from J; junction bases left unmatched: 5. Variable domain in full (rest from reference TRBV2 and TRBJ2-3): EPEVTQTPSHQVTQMGQEVILRCVPISNHLYFYWYRQILGQKVEFLVSFYNNEISEKSEIFDDQFSVERPDGSNFTLKIRSTKLEDSAMYFCASSDRTSGYTDTQYFGPGTRLTVL.

The J gene is TRBJ2-3, the V gene TRBV9; no reliable D call. Per the germline V gene, CDR1 is SGDLS and CDR2 is YYNGEE. Deletions cut 0 bases from V and 5 bases from J, with 4 bases between. CDR3 length: 12 amino acids. CDR3 sequence: CASSVVEDTQYF. The CDR3 nucleotides read TGTGCCAGCAGCGTAGTTGAAGATACGCAGTATTTT.

This rearrangement joins TRBV6-2 or TRBV6-3 to TRBJ2-5; weak D call: TRBD1 (5 bases). V was clipped by 10 bases and J by 11 bases, with 17 bases between them. Looked up from germline, CDR1 is MNHEY and CDR2 is SVGEGT. The CDR3 length is 11 residues. The CDR3 DNA reads TGTGCCACCCTCAGGGTCAATGAGCAGTACTTC. It translates to CATLRVNEQYF.

In this sample, this clonotype turned up a few times. The junction differs from germline at one of its ends, possibly a read error. The V gene is TRBV6-6, the J gene TRBJ1-2; 7 bases are shared with TRBD1. This CDR3 is 14 amino acids long. Germline lookup yields CDR1 MNHNY and CDR2 SVGAGI (reference sequence). The CDR3 bases are TGTGCCAGCAGTAACTCGGGGGACAGCTATGGCTACACCTTC. Residues: CASSNSGDSYGYTF.

This chain links TRBV7-9 with TRBJ2-1; no definite D call. There are 15 residues in the CDR3. Germline CDR1 and CDR2: SEHNR and FQNEAQ (reference sequence). Trimming took off 2 bases at V and 8 bases at J, with 16 bases between the two ends. The CDR3 spells CASSLTAGVVDEQFF. The CDR3 nucleotides read TGTGCCAGCAGCTTAACGGCTGGGGTCGTCGATGAGCAGTTCTTC.

About this clonotype: A much larger clone differs by one base, so this may be a read error. The rearrangement uses TRBV18 and TRBJ2-5; maybe TRBD2 (6 bases). The CDR3 has 13 amino acids. Germline CDR1 and CDR2: KGHSH and LQKENI. In DNA, the CDR3 is TGTGCCAGCTTACCAAGGAGGGCGGAGACCCAGTACTTC. Its protein is CASLPRRAETQYF.

The chain employs TRBV7-9 and TRBJ1-6; TRBD1 agrees at 10 bases. The CDR3 runs to 17 residues. Germline V lookup: CDR1 SEHNR, CDR2 FQNEAQ (reference sequence). The J segment lost 10 bases and the V segment lost 4 bases, leaving 13 bases of the junction unmatched. In nucleotides, the CDR3 is TGTGCCAGCAGCTCAGGACAGGGGGTCGTGATAGGCTCACCCCTCCACTTT. Translating gives CASSSGQGVVIGSPLHF.

The chain employs TRBV12-5 and TRBJ1-2; 7 positions match TRBD1. This CDR3 contains 14 residues. With 1 base clipped from V and 7 bases from J, the junction kept 6 bases outside the gene matches. The germline V gene has CDR1 LGHNT and CDR2 FRNRAP. This CDR3 is CASGLETGTCGYTF. The CDR3 DNA sequence: TGTGCTAGTGGTTTGGAGACAGGGACTTGTGGCTACACCTTC.

This clonotype was counted between two and nine times. This chain uses TRBV10-3 with TRBJ2-3; D perhaps matches TRBD2 (5 bases). CDR1 and CDR2 (germline): ENHRY, SYGVKD. This CDR3 comprises 12 residues. Trimming took 0 bases from V and 11 from J, leaving 9 bases between them. This CDR3 reads CAISESGAGQYF. The CDR3, as DNA: TGTGCCATCAGTGAGTCGGGAGCCGGGCAGTATTTT.

The rearrangement joins TRBV2 to TRBJ2-2, with 10 nucleotides matching TRBD2. The V and J ends lost 6 bases and 4 bases, in that order; junction bases with no gene match: 8. The CDR3 has 16 amino acids. From germline, CDR1 is SNHLY and CDR2 FYNNEI. The CDR3: CASRVWTSGSTGELFF. The DNA of the CDR3 is TGTGCCAGCAGAGTTTGGACTAGCGGATCCACCGGGGAGCTGTTTTTT.

This chain connects TRBV10-3 to TRBJ2-5; TRBD1 matches 8 bases. Matching the DNA end better, TRBJ2-7 makes the J call doubtful. From germline, CDR1 is ENHRY and CDR2 SYGVKD. The CDR3 is 11 amino acids. CDR3 protein: CAAGQDYEQYF. In DNA form, the CDR3 reads TGTGCCGCGGGACAGGACTACGAGCAGTACTTC.

This clonotype was detected only a few times. The rearrangement uses TRBV20-1 and TRBJ2-1; D perhaps matches TRBD2 (7 bases). CDR3 length: 14 amino acids. Germline V gene data show CDR1 as DFQATT and CDR2 as SNEGSKA (reference sequence). The V end lost 6 bases, the J end lost 2 bases, and 14 bases lay between the germline ends. The CDR3 spells CSARGGKTYNEQFF. The DNA of the CDR3 is TGCAGTGCGAGGGGGGGAAAAACCTACAATGAGCAGTTCTTC.

This clonotype was found a few times. The chain uses TRBV12-3 or TRBV12-4 and TRBJ2-7, with D tentatively TRBD1 (6 bases). CDR3 length equals 13 residues. Between the trimmed V and J ends, which lost 5 bases and 7 bases, there was a span of 15 bases. The CDR3 loop is CASSPATGWEQYF. In DNA form, the CDR3 reads TGTGCCAGCAGTCCCGCCACAGGGTGGGAGCAGTACTTC.

The rearrangement joins TRBV6-2 or TRBV6-3 to TRBJ1-5; no clear D. CDR3 length: 15 residues. Trimming removed 6 bases at V and 0 bases at J, with 12 bases between. CDR1 is MNHEY, CDR2 SVGEGT, per germline. The CDR3 bases are TGTGCCAGCAGCCCGGGAGGGCCTAGCAATCAGCCCCAGCATTTT. Amino acid sequence: CASSPGGPSNQPQHF.

This chain links TRBV4-3 with TRBJ1-5, with TRBD1 as a possible D gene (6 bases). Germline CDR1 LGHNA, CDR2 YSLEER. The CDR3 runs to 18 residues. V lost 0 bases and J lost 0, with 15 bases in between. This CDR3 is CASSQEGGAGYSNQPQHF. For the CDR3, the DNA is TGCGCCAGCAGCCAAGAAGGGGGGGCAGGTTATAGCAATCAGCCCCAGCATTTT.

This clonotype was detected ten times or more. The chain links TRBV7-2 to TRBJ1-6; D unclear. The length of the CDR3 is 14 residues. V was cut by 1 base and J by 10 bases, with 11 bases left in between. Germline V CDR1 and CDR2: SGHTA, FQGNSA. CDR3 sequence: CASSLGQGRSPLHF. The DNA for the CDR3 is TGTGCCAGCAGCTTAGGCCAAGGAAGGTCACCCCTCCACTTT.

The sample holds a few counts of this clonotype. This chain links TRBV20-1 with TRBJ2-5; 14 bases align to TRBD2. Germline-derived CDR1 and CDR2 are DFQATT and SNEGSKA (reference sequence). Unmatched junction bases numbered 8, after V lost 6 bases and J lost 5 bases. The CDR3 consists of 15 residues. DNA of the CDR3: TGCAGTGCAAAGGGGGGACTAGCGGGAGTTGAGACCCAGTACTTC. This gives the protein CSAKGGLAGVETQYF.

The genes are TRBV20-1 and TRBJ2-5; 13 bases align to TRBD2. The better agreement between TRBJ2-7 and the DNA end casts doubt on the J call. The V gene's germline CDR1 is DFQATT and CDR2 SNEGSKA (reference sequence). The CDR3 consists of 14 residues. DNA for the CDR3: TGCAGTGCTAGACTCGGACTAGCGGGGGACGAGCAGTACTTC. Its translation: CSARLGLAGDEQYF.

The chain employs TRBV13 and TRBJ1-1; TRBD1 might be the D (5 bases). CDR1 is PRHDT and CDR2 is FYEKMQ in the germline V gene (reference sequence). The CDR3 consists of 14 residues. Trimming shortened V by 5 bases and J by 3 bases, and 13 bases separated the two germline ends. CDR3 nucleotide sequence: TGTGCCAGCAGCCCCTCGGACAAGCACACTGAAGCTTTCTTT. Amino acids: CASSPSDKHTEAFF. The variable domain in full, completed from reference TRBV13 and TRBJ1-1, reads AAGVIQSPRHLIKEKRETATLKCYPIPRHDTVYWYQQGPGQDPQFLISFYEKMQSDKGSIPDRFSAQQFSDYHSELNMSSLELGDSALYFCASSPSDKHTEAFFGQGTRLTVV.

This chain uses TRBV6-2 or TRBV6-3 with TRBJ2-7, with 7 bases lining up with TRBD1. The CDR3 runs to 14 residues. V lost 2 bases, J lost 6 bases, and 7 bases stayed unmatched. The V gene's germline CDR1 is MNHEY and CDR2 SVGEGT. The DNA of the CDR3 is TGTGCCAGCAGTTACGGTGGGACAGCCGTCGAGCAGTACTTC. The encoded protein is CASSYGGTAVEQYF.

This chain joins TRBV20-1 and TRBJ2-1; the match to TRBD2 covers 8 bases. This CDR3 is 16 amino acids long. The trim removed 3 bases at V and 6 bases at J, leaving 13 bases unmatched. Germline V gene lookup returns CDR1 DFQATT and CDR2 SNEGSKA (reference sequence). As DNA, the CDR3 is TGCAGTGCTAGGGACCCAACTAGCGGCCGGGTCAATGAGCAGTTCTTC. Protein: CSARDPTSGRVNEQFF.

Remarks on this clonotype: A single base separates this from a much larger clone, so it may be a read error. This sequence joins TRBV7-9 and TRBJ1-1; D ambiguous. The CDR3 extends over 13 amino acids. Germline V CDR1 and CDR2: SEHNR, FQNEAQ (reference sequence). Trimming cost V 1 base and J 1 base, with 4 bases left between them. The CDR3 DNA reads TGTGCCAGCAGCTTAGTCTGGAACACTGAAGCTTTCTTT. Amino acid sequence: CASSLVWNTEAFF.

V usage is TRBV20-1 and J usage is TRBJ1-2; 11 bases are a match to TRBD1. The CDR3 loop spans 16 amino acids. V trimming: 3 bases; J trimming: 8 bases; junction bases outside the gene matches: 14. CDR1 is DFQATT, CDR2 SNEGSKA, per germline (reference sequence). The CDR3, as DNA: TGCAGTGCTAGTTCTTTCGAAAGGACAGGGGGCACAGGCTACACCTTC. Its protein product is CSASSFERTGGTGYTF.

The chain carries TRBV7-2 and TRBJ1-1, with a possible D match to TRBD1 (6 bases). Germline V CDR1 and CDR2: SGHTA, FQGNSA. The CDR3 has 13 residues. Trimming took 6 bases from V and 4 from J, leaving 12 bases between them. The CDR3 nucleotides are TGTGCCAGCAGGTTCCAGGGGATCACTGAAGCTTTCTTT. Translated, it gives CASRFQGITEAFF.

The table lists this clonotype with a few counts. The chain employs TRBV7-2 and TRBJ2-1; 9 bases align to TRBD2. J lost 7 bases, V lost 1 base, and 14 bases had no gene match. Germline V gene sequence: CDR1 SGHTA, CDR2 FQGNSA. The CDR3 is made up of 18 amino acids. The CDR3 here is CASSLEPAGGPIGNEQFF. DNA of the CDR3: TGTGCCAGCAGCTTAGAACCCGCGGGGGGGCCAATTGGGAATGAGCAGTTCTTC.

This clonotype was seen a handful of times. The chain uses TRBV30 and TRBJ1-2; 9 bases are a match to TRBD1. This CDR3 comprises 14 residues. The germline V gene encodes CDR1 GTSNPN and CDR2 SVGIG (reference sequence). J lost 4 bases, V lost 2 bases, and 5 bases had no gene match. This CDR3 is CAWSPDRGTYGYTF. CDR3 coding DNA: TGTGCCTGGAGTCCGGACAGGGGCACCTATGGCTACACCTTC.

V and J are TRBV11-3 and TRBJ2-7; 8 positions match TRBD1. V was pared by 1 base and J by 7 bases, with 9 bases of the junction left unmatched. This CDR3 has 15 residues. Germline assignment: CDR1 SGHNT and CDR2 YENEEA. The CDR3 nucleotides are TGTGCCAGCAGCTTAGGACAGGGGTCATACAATGAGCAGTACTTC. Translated, it gives CASSLGQGSYNEQYF.

This clonotype was observed a handful of times. The CDR3 DNA sequence: TGCAGCGTTGCAGGGGGCCTCACCGGGGAGCTGTTTTTT. It is translated as CSVAGGLTGELFF. The V and J genes are TRBV29-1 and TRBJ2-2; 8 nucleotides agree with TRBD1. Germline V gene sequence: CDR1 SQVTM, CDR2 ANQGSEA. The CDR3 is made up of 13 amino acids. J gave up 4 bases and V 4 bases, and 2 bases lay outside the gene matches.

The sample holds many counts of this clonotype. This chain links TRBV2 with TRBJ1-6; no clear D. CDR1 and CDR2 from the germline V gene are SNHLY and FYNNEI. V was trimmed by 7 bases and J by 6 bases, leaving 10 bases between them. The CDR3 has 13 residues. CDR3 region: CASTSSVNSPLHF. The CDR3 DNA follows: TGTGCCAGCACGTCTTCCGTTAATTCACCCCTCCACTTT.

In its sample, this clonotype was seen a few times. The chain recombines TRBV28 with TRBJ2-7, with 7 nucleotides matching TRBD2. The DNA end is a closer match to TRBJ2-5, so the J assignment may be wrong. This CDR3 comprises 14 residues. CDR1 MDHEN and CDR2 SYDVKM come from the germline V gene. This chain's CDR3 is CASSLGGIRETQYF. CDR3 nucleotide sequence: TGTGCCAGCAGTTTGGGGGGGATTAGGGAGACCCAGTACTTC.